This paragraph covers one TCR beta chain sequence. Antigen specificity is unknown. This sample is drawn from a study of Tregs in tolerant kidney transplant recipients. CD4+CD25+CD127- Tregs, CD4+CD25- non-Tregs, CD4 and CD8 cells were sorted. Germline lookup yields CDR1 MGHRA and CDR2 YSYEKL. The CDR3 covers 16 residues. V shed 4 bases and J 4 bases; nucleotides not matched to a gene: 6. Produced via immunoSEQ multiplex PCR; TCRdb's table is partial and in-frame only. The sample includes under 300,000 clones, 65% to 85% seen only once; the top ten take less than 0.75%. Study-wide results and caveats: The small number of patients limits these findings pending further validation.

This receptor was identified in a human donor in good health. Sequenced material: CD4+ T cells from blood. The rearrangement joins TRBV4-1 to TRBJ2-1; 11 bases match TRBD2. The CDR3 sequence is CASSPSGLAVYNEQFF. CDR3 nucleotide sequence: TGCGCCAGCAGCCCGTCGGGACTAGCGGTTTACAATGAGCAGTTCTTC.